These 22 T cell receptor beta chains were sequenced from one sample in a study of cytomegalovirus exposure and HLA in healthy donors. Primers: 60 Vbeta forward and 13 Jbeta reverse. This table comes from immunoSEQ multiplex PCR, and its TCRdb copy is limited to in-frame clones, with some not included. This table has over 150,000 clones, approximately 74% appearing once. Sequences were obtained from PBMCs. The receptor set was obtained from a woman between 25 and 40 years old in good health and CMV-seronegative.

This clone was counted only a few times. V usage is TRBV7-2 and J usage is TRBJ2-6; D perhaps matches TRBD2 (5 bases). Trimming pared 0 bases from V and 2 bases from J, leaving 8 bases between. In germline, CDR1 is SGHTA, CDR2 FQGNSA. CDR3 size: 16 residues. CDR3 sequence (DNA): TGTGCCAGCAGCTTAGCGGGAGATCCTGGGGCCAACGTCCTGACTTTC. Amino acids: CASSLAGDPGANVLTF. Complete variable domain (other parts from reference TRBV7-2 and TRBJ2-6): GAGVSQSPSNKVTEKGKDVELRCDPISGHTALYWYRQSLGQGLEFLIYFQGNSAPDKSGLPSDRFSAERTGGSVSTLTIQRTQQEDSAVYLCASSLAGDPGANVLTFGAGSRLTVL.

In this sample, this clone turned up a few times. The chain combines TRBV9 with TRBJ2-1; 9 nucleotides match TRBD2. This CDR3 spans 20 amino acids. J was trimmed by 8 bases and V by 4 bases; bases with no gene match: 25. Germline V gives CDR1 SGDLS, CDR2 YYNGEE. The CDR3 DNA sequence: TGTGCCAGCAGCTTCCGGGGGTCTAGCGGGAATCAAGGACAATTGTATGAGCAGTTCTTC. Translating gives CASSFRGSSGNQGQLYEQFF.

This clone has just one count. V is TRBV15 and J is TRBJ2-3, with 11 bases lining up with TRBD2. Trimming cost V 1 base and J 2 bases; bases outside gene matches: 2. The CDR3 totals 16 residues. CDR1 LNHNV and CDR2 YYDKDF come from the germline V gene (reference sequence). CDR3 sequence (DNA): TGTGCCACCAGCAGAGGTAGCGGGGGGGCCACAGATACGCAGTATTTT. The encoded protein is CATSRGSGGATDTQYF.

The chain has TRBV11-1 and TRBJ1-2; a weak D match, TRBD1 (6 bases). Trimming pared 5 bases from V and 9 bases from J, leaving 22 bases between. The CDR3 runs to 15 residues. CDR1 SGHAT and CDR2 FQDESV come from the germline V gene (reference sequence). The CDR3, as DNA: TGTGCCAGCAGCGCGTCCGGGACCTCCTGGGACAGCTACACCTTC. Residues: CASSASGTSWDSYTF.

The genes are TRBV9 and TRBJ1-1, with TRBD1 matching over 7 bases. V gave up 4 bases and J gave up 1 base; unmatched junction bases: 4. CDR1 and CDR2 (germline): SGDLS, YYNGEE. This CDR3 is 14 amino acids long. As DNA, the CDR3 is TGTGCCAGCAGCCTAGGGACAGCGAACACTGAAGCTTTCTTT. This codes for CASSLGTANTEAFF.

V is TRBV29-1 and J is TRBJ2-5; D perhaps matches TRBD2 (5 bases). There are 12 residues in the CDR3. V lost 5 bases, J lost 5 bases, and 12 bases lay in between. Germline V gene sequence: CDR1 SQVTM, CDR2 ANQGSEA. The CDR3 reads CSVQGRGETQYF. CDR3 nucleotide sequence: TGCAGCGTTCAAGGTCGCGGGGAGACCCAGTACTTC. Full variable domain (remainder filled in from reference TRBV29-1 and TRBJ2-5): SAVISQKPSRDICQRGTSLTIQCQVDSQVTMMFWYRQQPGQSLTLIATANQGSEATYESGFVIDKFPISRPNLTFSTLTVSNMSPEDSSIYLCSVQGRGETQYFGPGTRLLVL.

This clone has more than one count but fewer than ten. The V call is TRBV6-8, the J call TRBJ2-1; 9 bases are shared with TRBD1. The CDR3 runs 15 residues. V lost 9 bases, J lost 8 bases, and 14 bases stayed unmatched. CDR1 and CDR2 from the germline V gene are MNHGY and SAAAGT. CDR3: CARPNRDRAPHEQFF. The DNA of the CDR3 is TGTGCCAGGCCAAACCGGGACAGGGCCCCCCATGAGCAGTTCTTC.

Points on this clone: Other DNA sequences of this sample code for an identical CDR3. This rearrangement joins TRBV7-9 to TRBJ2-2, with 7 nucleotides matching TRBD2. V lost 0 bases, J lost 1 base, and 8 bases stayed unmatched. CDR3 length: 18 residues. Germline V gene sequence: CDR1 SEHNR, CDR2 FQNEAQ (reference sequence). The CDR3 spells CASSLAYLADKNTGELFF. CDR3 sequence (DNA): TGTGCCAGCAGCTTAGCGTATCTAGCGGATAAGAACACCGGGGAGCTGTTTTTT.

The chain employs TRBV19 and TRBJ1-1; D perhaps matches TRBD1 (6 bases). The V end lost 6 bases, the J end lost 0 bases, and 20 bases lay between the germline ends. Germline V lookup: CDR1 LNHDA, CDR2 SQIVND (reference sequence). The CDR3 is 17 residues long. Here the CDR3 reads CASREQGGDSMNTEAFF. The CDR3, as DNA: TGTGCCAGTAGAGAACAGGGCGGAGACTCTATGAACACTGAAGCTTTCTTT.

This rearrangement joins TRBV7-2 to TRBJ2-5, with 11 bases identical to TRBD2. Germline V lookup: CDR1 SGHTA, CDR2 FQGNSA. The CDR3 extends over 16 amino acids. V shed 1 base and J 6 bases; nucleotides not matched to a gene: 7. The CDR3 region has the DNA TGTGCCAGCAGCTTAGGGGTTAGCGGGGGGGGAAAGACCCAGTACTTC. Protein sequence: CASSLGVSGGGKTQYF.

There are a few counts of this clone. The V and J genes are TRBV9 and TRBJ1-4; D gene unclear. The V end lost 5 bases, the J end lost 14 bases, and 16 bases lay between the germline ends. Germline CDR1 SGDLS, CDR2 YYNGEE. The CDR3 totals 12 residues. The CDR3 coding sequence is TGTGCCAGCAGTGCTCTGGTGGGGAGGCTGTTTTTT. Amino acids: CASSALVGRLFF.

On this clone: Other DNA sequences in the sample encode the same CDR3. This chain links TRBV7-2 with TRBJ1-5, with unresolved D. V was trimmed by 3 bases and J by 2 bases, leaving 5 bases between them. Germline CDR1 reads SGHTA; CDR2 reads FQGNSA. The CDR3 length is 13 residues. CDR3 nucleotides: TGTGCCAGCAGCTTTTCAGGCAATCAGCCCCAGCATTTT. Protein: CASSFSGNQPQHF. Using reference TRBV7-2 and TRBJ1-5 for the parts outside the CDR3, the full variable domain is GAGVSQSPSNKVTEKGKDVELRCDPISGHTALYWYRQSLGQGLEFLIYFQGNSAPDKSGLPSDRFSAERTGGSVSTLTIQRTQQEDSAVYLCASSFSGNQPQHFGDGTRLSIL.

This clone was detected a few times. The rearrangement links TRBV11-2 to TRBJ2-7; 14 nucleotides match TRBD2. This CDR3 contains 16 residues. J was trimmed by 6 bases and V by 5 bases; bases with no gene match: 9. CDR1 is SGHAT and CDR2 is FQNNGV in the germline V gene. The CDR3 here is CASSPRLAGGPGEQYF. The CDR3 DNA reads TGTGCCAGCAGCCCGCGACTAGCGGGGGGGCCTGGCGAGCAGTACTTC.

The gene calls are TRBV7-9 and TRBJ2-5; D is perhaps TRBD2 (6 bases). The germline V gene has CDR1 SEHNR and CDR2 FQNEAQ (reference sequence). There are 15 residues in the CDR3. V was shortened by 8 bases and J by 6 bases, with 22 bases between the two germline ends. The chain's CDR3 is CASGGTLGREKTQYF. CDR3 nucleotide sequence: TGTGCCAGCGGGGGGACTCTCGGACGGGAAAAGACCCAGTACTTC.

The chain is built from TRBV9 and TRBJ2-7; D may be TRBD2 (5 bases). Between the trimmed V and J ends, which lost 3 bases and 2 bases, there was a span of 15 bases. The germline V gene has CDR1 SGDLS and CDR2 YYNGEE. CDR3 size: 15 residues. The CDR3 coding sequence is TGTGCCAGCAGCGCTCCGGGTAGCGCTCCCTACGAGCAGTACTTC. It codes for CASSAPGSAPYEQYF.

The chain links TRBV4-1 to TRBJ1-1; 10 bases match TRBD1. From germline, CDR1 is MGHRA and CDR2 YSYEKL. This CDR3 spans 18 amino acids. Losses at the gene ends were 3 bases for V and 5 bases for J; bases not matched to a gene: 15. The DNA for the CDR3 is TGCGCCAGCAGCCAGGGTCCGGGACAGGGGCCGTACGGGACTGAAGCTTTCTTT. Translating it yields CASSQGPGQGPYGTEAFF.

The V and J genes are TRBV6-5 and TRBJ2-7; TRBD1 matches at 9 bases. Germline lookup yields CDR1 MNHEY and CDR2 SVGAGI. The CDR3 length is 15 residues. Germline trimming cut 5 bases from V and 3 bases from J; bases unmatched to any gene: 8. Here the CDR3 reads CASSKYGQGIYEQYF. In DNA form, the CDR3 reads TGTGCCAGCAGTAAATATGGACAGGGGATCTACGAGCAGTACTTC.

The V call is TRBV28, the J call TRBJ1-5, with a weak D call TRBD1 (6 bases). This CDR3 region has 14 residues. The V gene's germline CDR1 is MDHEN and CDR2 SYDVKM. The V gene lost 8 bases and the J gene lost 2 bases, with 13 bases spanning the gap. In DNA, the CDR3 is TGTGCCAGCCTAGGGGGGGGTGGCAATCAGCCCCAGCATTTT. Protein: CASLGGGGNQPQHF.

The DNA for the CDR3 is TGTGCCAGCAGCTCCGACACCTCCCTCTTATATGGCTACACCTTC. Protein sequence: CASSSDTSLLYGYTF. This chain connects TRBV5-4 to TRBJ1-2; unclear D gene. The CDR3 is 15 amino acids. The V gene lost 3 bases and the J gene lost 5 bases, with 17 bases spanning the gap. Germline values: CDR1 SGHNT, CDR2 YYREEE (reference sequence).

The rearrangement joins TRBV18 to TRBJ1-6; 7 bases line up with TRBD1. Germline trimming cut 4 bases from V and 7 bases from J; bases unmatched to any gene: 1. Germline V gives CDR1 KGHSH, CDR2 LQKENI. The CDR3 has 13 residues. CDR3 nucleotides: TGTGCCAGCTCACAGGGGGCAAATTCACCCCTCCACTTT. Translated: CASSQGANSPLHF.

This sequence joins TRBV2 and TRBJ2-1; possible D gene TRBD2, 6 bases. The CDR3 extends over 16 amino acids. Germline V CDR1 and CDR2: SNHLY, FYNNEI. Trimming cost V 3 bases and J 5 bases, with 17 bases left between them. Here the CDR3 DNA reads TGTGCCAGCAGTGACGGGCGAGTGGCGGGAAACAATGAGCAGTTCTTC. This codes for CASSDGRVAGNNEQFF.

The rearrangement joins TRBV30 to TRBJ1-5; TRBD1 is a possible D gene (6 bases). The V end lost 3 bases, the J end lost 1 base, and 19 bases lay between the germline ends. Germline CDR1 is GTSNPN and CDR2 is SVGIG (reference sequence). The CDR3 has 17 amino acids. CDR3 DNA sequence: TGTGCCTGGAGCCACAAAAGGGAGGGGGTAAGCAATCAGCCCCAGCATTTT. It translates to CAWSHKREGVSNQPQHF.